Below, 25 T cell receptor beta chains from the same sample are listed, as sequenced in a study of identical twins. TCRdb redid the calling of the 5' RACE reads with MiXCR, one entry per CDR3 protein. The sample lists some 1,700,000 distinct CDR3 sequences; more than 30% were seen once. The sequencing input was cord blood. These receptor sequences come from a newborn girl in good health.

This clonotype was detected only a few times. The V and J genes are TRBV6-1 and TRBJ2-3, with TRBD1 identical over 8 bases. This CDR3 region has 20 residues. V shed 6 bases and J 0 bases; nucleotides not matched to a gene: 20. The germline V gene has CDR1 MNHNS and CDR2 SASEGT. CDR3 bases: TGTGCCAGCAGCCCTCTACCCCAGGGCAGGGGGCTGTGGAGCACAGATACGCAGTATTTT. Residues: CASSPLPQGRGLWSTDTQYF.

This clonotype was detected only a few times. The chain is built from TRBV5-1 and TRBJ2-7, with 9 bases that match TRBD2. The CDR3 loop spans 15 amino acids. The V gene end was trimmed by 4 bases and the J gene end by 0 bases; junction bases not matched to a gene: 5. Germline V gives CDR1 SGHRS, CDR2 YFSETQ. The CDR3 DNA follows: TGCGCCAGCAGCGGTAGCGGGGGAAACTCCTACGAGCAGTACTTC. This sequence encodes CASSGSGGNSYEQYF.

This clonotype was found a few times. The chain links TRBV5-1 to TRBJ1-4, with 7 bases that match TRBD1. The CDR3 has 15 residues. With V trimmed by 4 bases and J by 8 bases, 11 bases remained unmatched. Germline assignment: CDR1 SGHRS and CDR2 YFSETQ. The CDR3 protein is CASSPGDSLGEKLFF. CDR3 in DNA: TGCGCCAGCAGCCCGGGGGACAGCCTTGGAGAAAAACTGTTTTTT.

This clonotype has only a few counts. The chain employs TRBV20-1 and TRBJ2-7; 10 bases fit TRBD1. This CDR3 is 17 amino acids long. Trimming took 0 bases from V and 6 from J; bases not matched to a gene: 14. Looked up from germline, CDR1 is DFQATT and CDR2 is SNEGSKA (reference sequence). The CDR3 region is CSARDLPRDRGYGEQYF. The CDR3 nucleotides are TGCAGTGCTAGAGACCTACCTAGGGACAGGGGTTACGGCGAGCAGTACTTC.

This clonotype was picked up one time. One base away lies a much larger clone, so this may be a sequencing read error. Given the absence of the conserved phenylalanine or tryptophan at the CDR3 end, a read error is likely. This chain links TRBV10-3 with TRBJ1-2; D might be TRBD1 (5 bases). This CDR3 is 16 amino acids long. The germline V and J ends were trimmed by 7 bases and 0 bases, with 18 bases remaining between them. Germline CDR1 is ENHRY and CDR2 is SYGVKD. For the CDR3, the DNA is TGTGCCATCACCGATCCCGGGACTGCTACTAACTATGGCTACACCTTA. This gives the protein CAITDPGTATNYGYTL.

This clonotype was seen a handful of times. V usage is TRBV7-2 and J usage is TRBJ2-3; possibly TRBD1 for D (6 bases). CDR1 SGHTA and CDR2 FQGNSA come from the germline V gene. This CDR3 is 15 amino acids long. Trimming cost V 1 base and J 1 base, with 9 bases left between them. The CDR3 reads CASSLGDIRTDTQYF. The CDR3 bases are TGTGCCAGCAGCTTAGGGGACATACGCACAGATACGCAGTATTTT.

Only a few counts were recorded for this clonotype. This chain links TRBV4-2 with TRBJ1-4; D is possibly TRBD1 (5 bases). The germline CDR1 and CDR2 sequences are LGHNA and YNFKEQ. Trimming took off 4 bases at V and 3 bases at J, with 9 bases between the two ends. This CDR3 has 14 residues. CDR3 DNA sequence: TGTGCCAGCAGCCTGACAGCGGCTAATGAAAAACTGTTTTTT. Protein: CASSLTAANEKLFF.

V usage is TRBV9 and J usage is TRBJ2-1; 9 bases are a match to TRBD2. The CDR3 runs 19 residues. The V gene end was trimmed by 4 bases and the J gene end by 0 bases; junction bases not matched to a gene: 14. Germline loops: CDR1 SGDLS, CDR2 YYNGEE. DNA for the CDR3: TGTGCCAGCAGCTCGAGGACTAGCGTGGGGACTCTCTCCTACAATGAGCAGTTCTTC. It specifies CASSSRTSVGTLSYNEQFF.

This clonotype was counted once. The rearrangement uses TRBV5-1 and TRBJ1-2, with TRBD1 as a possible D gene (5 bases). This CDR3 has 14 amino acids. Germline V gives CDR1 SGHRS, CDR2 YFSETQ. The V gene lost 4 bases and the J gene lost 8 bases, with 18 bases spanning the gap. The CDR3 here is CASSHTPGTNGYTF. As DNA, the CDR3 is TGCGCCAGCAGCCACACCCCGGGGACTAACGGCTACACCTTC.

The rearrangement joins TRBV5-1 to TRBJ2-1, with TRBD2 matching 13 bases. Gene TRBJ2-7 matches the end of the DNA better, so the J call may be wrong. CDR1 and CDR2 from the germline V gene are SGHRS and YFSETQ. The CDR3 length is 16 residues. In DNA form, the CDR3 reads TGCGCCAGCAGCTTGACTAGCGGGAGGGTCTACAATGAGCAGTACTTC. Its protein is CASSLTSGRVYNEQYF.

The chain employs TRBV25-1 and TRBJ2-3, with D uncertain. The V end lost 7 bases, the J end lost 2 bases, and 13 bases lay between the germline ends. The CDR3 is 14 amino acids. CDR1 and CDR2 from the germline V gene are MGHDK and SYGVNS. Here the CDR3 DNA reads TGTGCCAGCACCCCCTTCGGGTACACAGATACGCAGTATTTT. It codes for CASTPFGYTDTQYF.

The table lists this clonotype with a few counts. The V gene is TRBV20-1, the J gene TRBJ2-1, with D perhaps assigned TRBD1 or TRBD2 (6 bases each). The germline V gene encodes CDR1 DFQATT and CDR2 SNEGSKA (reference sequence). The CDR3 consists of 17 residues. Trimming shortened V by 3 bases and J by 0 bases, and 18 bases separated the two germline ends. This CDR3 is CSASAFGGLSSYNEQFF. The CDR3 DNA sequence: TGCAGTGCTAGTGCTTTTGGGGGGCTGAGCTCCTACAATGAGCAGTTCTTC.

The genes are TRBV29-1 and TRBJ2-7; a weak D match, TRBD1 (6 bases). V was trimmed by 5 bases and J by 2 bases, leaving 16 bases between them. The CDR3 extends over 14 amino acids. Germline V gene sequence: CDR1 SQVTM, CDR2 ANQGSEA. CDR3 protein: CSVQVGDTTYEQYF. Written as DNA, the CDR3 is TGCAGCGTTCAGGTAGGGGACACTACCTACGAGCAGTACTTC.

This clonotype was detected once. The conserved final phenylalanine or tryptophan is absent from the CDR3, which likely points to a read error. The V call is TRBV19, the J call TRBJ2-7; 9 bases are shared with TRBD2. The V gene's germline CDR1 is LNHDA and CDR2 SQIVND (reference sequence). The V segment lost 5 bases and the J segment 0 bases; nucleotides outside the gene matches: 8. The CDR3 runs to 16 residues. The CDR3: CASSPGVAGASYEQYL. CDR3 in DNA: TGTGCCAGTAGTCCCGGGGTAGCGGGAGCCTCCTACGAGCAGTACCTC.

At least ten counts were recorded for this clonotype. The chain carries TRBV12-3 or TRBV12-4 and TRBJ1-2; 10 bases map to TRBD1. This CDR3 is 13 amino acids long. Trimming removed 6 bases from V and 4 bases from J; junction bases left unmatched: 2. In nucleotides, the CDR3 is TGTGCCAGCAGCCGACAGGGGGCCTATGGCTACACCTTC. Translated: CASSRQGAYGYTF.

There are a few counts of this clonotype. The chain carries TRBV2 and TRBJ2-1; 11 bases are a match to TRBD2. The germline V gene has CDR1 SNHLY and CDR2 FYNNEI. V shed 6 bases, J shed 3 bases, and the junction held 4 bases outside the gene matches. The CDR3 covers 15 residues. CDR3 in amino acids: CASRETSGDYNEQFF. DNA of the CDR3: TGTGCCAGCAGGGAGACTAGCGGGGACTACAATGAGCAGTTCTTC. Full variable domain (missing parts from reference TRBV2 and TRBJ2-1): EPEVTQTPSHQVTQMGQEVILRCVPISNHLYFYWYRQILGQKVEFLVSFYNNEISEKSEIFDDQFSVERPDGSNFTLKIRSTKLEDSAMYFCASRETSGDYNEQFFGPGTRLTVL.

In the case of this clonotype: At one boundary the junction diverges from the germline segment, which might be a read error. This chain joins TRBV20-1 and TRBJ2-3, with TRBD2 matching 7 bases. Germline V gives CDR1 DFQATT, CDR2 SNEGSKA (reference sequence). The CDR3 loop spans 15 amino acids. CDR3 residues: CSASGASGCTDTQYF. DNA of the CDR3: TGCAGTGCTAGCGGGGCTAGCGGATGCACGGATACGCAGTATTTT.

This clonotype was seen a few times. The V gene is TRBV10-3, the J gene TRBJ2-5, with 14 bases fitting TRBD2. Gene TRBJ2-7 matches the end of the DNA better, so the J call may be wrong. The germline V gene has CDR1 ENHRY and CDR2 SYGVKD. This CDR3 spans 19 amino acids. CDR3 protein: CAIRGKAGLAGAPRDEQYF. The CDR3 DNA reads TGTGCCATCAGGGGAAAAGCGGGACTAGCGGGAGCTCCAAGGGACGAGCAGTACTTC.

This clonotype was detected only a few times. The chain combines TRBV9 with TRBJ2-3; TRBD2 agrees at 13 bases. There are 16 residues in the CDR3. V was clipped by 3 bases and J by 6 bases; unmatched bases: 7. Germline CDR1 reads SGDLS; CDR2 reads YYNGEE. The CDR3 sequence is CASSETSGGPGDTQYF. The CDR3 bases are TGTGCCAGCAGCGAGACTAGCGGGGGGCCAGGGGATACGCAGTATTTT.

Only a few counts were recorded for this clonotype. This rearrangement joins TRBV7-2 to TRBJ2-4; 9 nucleotides match TRBD2. In germline, CDR1 is SGHTA, CDR2 FQGNSA. Germline trimming cut 0 bases from V and 13 bases from J; bases unmatched to any gene: 13. The CDR3 has 16 amino acids. The CDR3 loop is CASSLASGGPYNEQYF. CDR3 sequence (DNA): TGTGCCAGCAGCTTAGCTAGCGGGGGCCCTTACAATGAGCAGTACTTC.

This clonotype was counted at least ten times. V and J are TRBV21-1 and TRBJ2-7; TRBD1, the table's D call, was not compared with the DNA. TRBV21-1 is recorded as a pseudogene. The CDR3 length is 14 residues. The CDR3 nucleotides read TGTGCCAGCAACCCGGGACCGAGCTCCTACGAGCAGTACTTC. Translating it yields CASNPGPSSYEQYF.

The V call is TRBV12-3 or TRBV12-4, the J call TRBJ2-5, with D possibly TRBD1 on 5 matching bases. V was trimmed by 2 bases and J by 0 bases, leaving 7 bases between them. This CDR3 has 14 amino acids. The CDR3 loop reads CASSLKDNQETQYF. In DNA form, the CDR3 reads TGTGCCAGCAGTTTAAAGGACAACCAAGAGACCCAGTACTTC.

The chain recombines TRBV5-1 with TRBJ2-7; D call uncertain. The CDR3 is 12 residues long. Germline lookup yields CDR1 SGHRS and CDR2 YFSETQ. V was trimmed by 4 bases and J by 7 bases, leaving 12 bases between them. The CDR3 DNA sequence: TGCGCCAGCAGCCCCGTTCCCGATGAGCAGTACTTC. Translated, it gives CASSPVPDEQYF.

The chain joins TRBV10-3 to TRBJ1-1; D ambiguous. CDR1 is ENHRY, CDR2 SYGVKD, per germline. The V gene lost 4 bases and the J gene lost 0 bases, with 18 bases spanning the gap. CDR3 size: 17 residues. The CDR3 loop is CAISGWFSGNMNTEAFF. CDR3 coding DNA: TGTGCCATCAGTGGGTGGTTTTCGGGGAATATGAACACTGAAGCTTTCTTT.

This clonotype was found a few times. V gene TRBV11-2 combines with J gene TRBJ2-2, with D uncertain. This CDR3 region has 13 residues. In germline, CDR1 is SGHAT, CDR2 FQNNGV. V lost 3 bases to trimming and J lost 4 bases, with 6 bases between them. DNA for the CDR3: TGTGCCAGCAGCTTCGGTCCCACCGGGGAGCTGTTTTTT. Translating it yields CASSFGPTGELFF.